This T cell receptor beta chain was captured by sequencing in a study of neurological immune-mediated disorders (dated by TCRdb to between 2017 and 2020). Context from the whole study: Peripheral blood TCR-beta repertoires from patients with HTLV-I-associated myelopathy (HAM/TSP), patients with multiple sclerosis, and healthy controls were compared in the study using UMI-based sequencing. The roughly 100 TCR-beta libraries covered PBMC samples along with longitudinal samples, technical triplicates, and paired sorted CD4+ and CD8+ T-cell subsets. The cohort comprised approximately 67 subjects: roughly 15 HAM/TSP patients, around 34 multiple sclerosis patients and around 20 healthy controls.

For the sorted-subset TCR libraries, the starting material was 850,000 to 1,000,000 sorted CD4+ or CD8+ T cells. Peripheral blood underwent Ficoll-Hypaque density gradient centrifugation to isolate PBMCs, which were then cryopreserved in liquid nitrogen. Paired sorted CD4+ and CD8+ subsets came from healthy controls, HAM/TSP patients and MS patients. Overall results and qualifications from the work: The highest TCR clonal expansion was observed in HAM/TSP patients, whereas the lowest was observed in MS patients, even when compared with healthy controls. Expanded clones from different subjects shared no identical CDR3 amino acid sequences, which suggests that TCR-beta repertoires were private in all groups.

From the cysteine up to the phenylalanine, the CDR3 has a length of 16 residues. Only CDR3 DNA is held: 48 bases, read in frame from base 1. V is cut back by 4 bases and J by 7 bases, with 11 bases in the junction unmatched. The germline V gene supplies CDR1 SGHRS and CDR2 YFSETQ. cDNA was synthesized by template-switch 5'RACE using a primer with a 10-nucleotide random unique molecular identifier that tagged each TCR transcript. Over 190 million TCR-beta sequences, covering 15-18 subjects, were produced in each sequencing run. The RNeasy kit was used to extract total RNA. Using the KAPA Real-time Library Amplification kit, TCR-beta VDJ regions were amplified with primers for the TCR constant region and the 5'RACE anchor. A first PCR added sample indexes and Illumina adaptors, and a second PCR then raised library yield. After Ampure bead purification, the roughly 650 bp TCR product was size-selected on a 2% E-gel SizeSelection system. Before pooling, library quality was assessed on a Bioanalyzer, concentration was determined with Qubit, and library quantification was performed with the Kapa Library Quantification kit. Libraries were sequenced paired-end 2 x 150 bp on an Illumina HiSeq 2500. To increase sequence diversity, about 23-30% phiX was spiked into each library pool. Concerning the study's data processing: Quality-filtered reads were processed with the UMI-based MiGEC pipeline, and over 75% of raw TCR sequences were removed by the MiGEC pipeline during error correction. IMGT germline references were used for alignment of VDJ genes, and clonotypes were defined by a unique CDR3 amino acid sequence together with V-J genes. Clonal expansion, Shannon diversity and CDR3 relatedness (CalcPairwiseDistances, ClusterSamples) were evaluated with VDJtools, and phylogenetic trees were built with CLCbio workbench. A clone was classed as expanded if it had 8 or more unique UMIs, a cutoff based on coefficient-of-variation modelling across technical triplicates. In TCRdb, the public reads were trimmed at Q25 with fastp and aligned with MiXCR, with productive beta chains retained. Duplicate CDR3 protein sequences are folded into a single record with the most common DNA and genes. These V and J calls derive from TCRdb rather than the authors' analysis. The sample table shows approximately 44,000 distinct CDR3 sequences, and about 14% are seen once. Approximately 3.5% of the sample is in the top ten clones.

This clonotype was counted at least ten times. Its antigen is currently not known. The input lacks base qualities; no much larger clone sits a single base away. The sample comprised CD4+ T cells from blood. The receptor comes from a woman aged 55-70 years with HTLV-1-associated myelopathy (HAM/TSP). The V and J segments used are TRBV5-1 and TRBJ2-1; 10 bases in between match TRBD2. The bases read TGCGCCAGCAGCCCCAGCCCCCTAGCGGGGGTAAATGAGCAGTTCTTC. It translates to CASSPSPLAGVNEQFF.